The present TCR beta chain was sequenced within a study of cytomegalovirus exposure and HLA in healthy donors. About the research overall: Early released data comprised tens of millions of unique TCRs from HLA-typed donors.

Researchers ran the PCR with 60 Vbeta and 13 Jbeta primers. The repertoire was sequenced with immunoSEQ multiplex PCR; TCRdb's copy has only in-frame clones and lacks some. The sample holds 100,000 or so clones; more than 80% are singletons and the top ten take about 5.9%. Looked up from germline, CDR1 is MNHNY and CDR2 is SVGAGI (reference sequence). The CDR3 is 15 amino acids. V dropped 0 bases and J dropped 6; count of bases not matched to a gene: 5. Study-wide results and limits: Of the V segments, some could not be distinguished, including TRBV6-2 and TRBV6-3, and were excluded.

As regards this clone: Antigen: not known.

This receptor was identified in a man aged 18 to 30 in good health and CMV-seronegative. The V and J genes are TRBV6-6 and TRBJ2-7; 10 bases align to TRBD2. The specimen sequenced was PBMCs. The CDR3 bases are TGTGCCAGCAGTTACTCAGCGGGAGGGTCGGGCGAGCAGTACTTC. Its protein is CASSYSAGGSGEQYF.